This is a list of T cell receptor beta chains from one sample in a study of cytomegalovirus exposure and HLA in healthy donors. Profiled with immunoSEQ multiplex PCR; TCRdb holds only in-frame clones, not every one. The sample lists 150,000 to 200,000 clones; just over 75% were seen once. What was sequenced was PBMCs. These receptors came from a man between 18 and 35 years old in good health and CMV-seronegative. Both conserved end residues are part of each CDR3. Fields, in order: J gene, D gene, V gene, clone size, CDR3 protein, CDR3 DNA. A D gene is named only where the DNA matches it firmly. Rows give clone size only sometimes, using once, few, many, or a class for an expanded clone.

TRBJ2-1,TRBD1,TRBV7-8,few,CASSFQPRDRGSDEQFF,TGTGCCAGCAGCTTCCAGCCACGGGACAGGGGTTCCGATGAGCAGTTCTTC
TRBJ1-4,-,TRBV6-1,few,CASSETSNEKLFF,TGTGCCAGCAGTGAAACATCTAATGAAAAACTGTTTTTT
TRBJ2-6,-,TRBV18,-,CASSRGAGSGANVLTF,TGTGCCAGCTCACGGGGAGCGGGCTCTGGGGCCAACGTCCTGACTTTC
TRBJ2-1,-,TRBV2,-,CASSAPGSSYNEQFF,TGTGCCAGCAGTGCACCAGGTAGCTCCTACAATGAGCAGTTCTTC
TRBJ1-2,TRBD1,TRBV6-5,-,CASTDGTALNYGYTF,TGTGCCAGCACCGACGGGACAGCCCTTAACTATGGCTACACCTTC
TRBJ1-2,TRBD1,TRBV25-1,-,CASSRQGLGYTF,TGTGCCAGCAGTAGACAGGGTTTGGGCTACACCTTC
TRBJ1-1,-,TRBV21-1,few,CASSTEWGERDRGIGGTEAFF,TGTGCCAGCAGCACCGAGTGGGGAGAAAGGGACAGGGGCATCGGTGGCACTGAAGCTTTCTTT
TRBJ2-2,-,TRBV30,-,CAFDSPNTGELFF,TGTGCCTTTGACAGCCCGAACACCGGGGAGCTGTTTTTT
TRBJ1-2,-,TRBV20-1,-,CSATGQYGYTF,TGCAGTGCCACAGGACAGTATGGCTACACCTTC
TRBJ2-1,TRBD2,TRBV25-1,-,CASSPRVAGAREQFF,TGTGCCAGCAGTCCCCGGGTGGCGGGAGCACGCGAGCAGTTCTTC
TRBJ2-7,TRBD1,TRBV11-3,-,CASSLGQGASYEQYF,TGTGCCAGCAGCTTAGGCCAGGGGGCCTCCTACGAGCAGTACTTC
TRBJ1-2,TRBD1,TRBV18,-,CASSPTGEYRGYTF,TGTGCCAGCTCACCGACAGGGGAGTATCGAGGCTACACCTTC
TRBJ1-1,TRBD1,TRBV19,-,CASSEGQTNTEAFF,TGTGCCAGTAGTGAGGGACAGACGAACACTGAAGCTTTCTTT
TRBJ1-1,-,TRBV18,-,CASSPQGTEAFF,TGTGCCAGCTCACCACAGGGGACTGAAGCTTTCTTT
TRBJ1-2,-,TRBV19,-,CASSMRAQYRHGYTF,TGTGCCAGTAGTATGAGGGCACAATATCGGCATGGCTACACCTTC
TRBJ2-1,TRBD2,TRBV4-1,once,CASSQDYPRTSAFF,TGCGCCAGCAGCCAAGATTACCCACGGACTAGCGCGTTCTTC
TRBJ2-7,-,TRBV30,-,CAWSVSPTTRISYEQYF,TGTGCCTGGAGTGTATCCCCCACAACGAGGATATCCTACGAGCAGTACTTC
TRBJ2-3,TRBD1,TRBV5-8,-,CASSPRQGARDTQYF,TGTGCCAGCAGCCCACGACAGGGGGCGCGGGATACGCAGTATTTT
TRBJ2-7,TRBD1,TRBV27,-,CASRPLGTGTYEQYF,TGTGCCAGCAGGCCCCTCGGGACAGGGACCTACGAGCAGTACTTC
TRBJ2-3,-,TRBV11-3,-,CASSLSQGITDTQYF,TGTGCCAGCAGCCTTAGTCAGGGGATCACAGATACGCAGTATTTT
TRBJ2-5,TRBD2,TRBV7-4,-,CASSLVLAGIGETQYF,TGTGCCAGCAGCTTAGTACTAGCGGGAATAGGGGAGACCCAGTACTTC
TRBJ2-6,-,TRBV11-3,-,CAIQSGANVLTF,TGTGCCATCCAATCTGGGGCCAACGTCCTGACTTTC
TRBJ2-2,TRBD1,TRBV29-1,-,CSVVVGTANTGELFF,TGCAGCGTTGTAGTTGGGACAGCGAACACCGGGGAGCTGTTTTTT
TRBJ1-1,-,TRBV4-3,-,CASSQSVAVTEAFF,TGCGCCAGCAGCCAGTCTGTTGCGGTGACTGAAGCTTTCTTT
TRBJ1-2,-,TRBV27,-,CASSPSLSSEGYTF,TGTGCCAGCAGTCCCTCCCTCTCCAGCGAGGGCTACACCTTC
TRBJ2-7,TRBD2,TRBV6-5,-,CASSYVTSGSYEQYF,TGTGCCAGCAGTTACGTGACTAGCGGCTCCTACGAGCAGTACTTC
TRBJ2-5,-,TRBV29-1,-,CSAKRGPQETQYF,TGCAGCGCCAAAAGAGGCCCTCAAGAGACCCAGTACTTC
TRBJ2-3,TRBD2,TRBV13,-,CASSWGTSGREDTQYF,TGTGCCAGCAGCTGGGGGACTAGCGGGAGAGAAGATACGCAGTATTTT
TRBJ2-1,-,TRBV4-3,-,CASSFLGGSYNEQFF,TGCGCCAGCAGCTTTTTGGGGGGTTCCTACAATGAGCAGTTCTTC
TRBJ2-2,-,TRBV7-2,-,CASSPFTGELFF,TGTGCCAGCAGCCCCTTCACCGGGGAGCTGTTTTTT
TRBJ2-1,TRBD2,TRBV11-1,-,CASWRGGNDEQFF,TGTGCCAGCTGGCGGGGGGGGAACGATGAGCAGTTCTTC
TRBJ1-5,-,TRBV7-8,-,CASSTGGYNQPQHF,TGTGCCAGCAGCACCGGGGGTTACAATCAGCCCCAGCATTTT
TRBJ2-1,TRBD2,TRBV2,-,CASSRLLAGPHNEQFF,TGTGCCAGCAGTCGCCTTCTAGCGGGGCCTCACAATGAGCAGTTCTTC
TRBJ1-5,-,TRBV19,-,CASKGAPTLYSNQPQHF,TGTGCCAGTAAGGGAGCCCCCACACTTTATAGCAATCAGCCCCAGCATTTT
TRBJ1-2,-,TRBV5-6,few,CASSLEGPNYGYTF,TGTGCCAGCAGCTTGGAGGGGCCGAACTATGGCTACACCTTC
TRBJ1-5,-,TRBV7-8,-,CASSRQGFQPQHF,TGTGCCAGCAGCCGCCAGGGATTTCAGCCCCAGCATTTT
TRBJ2-1,TRBD2,TRBV2,-,CASSDGGRVYNEQFF,TGTGCCAGCAGTGATGGCGGGAGAGTCTACAATGAGCAGTTCTTC
TRBJ1-1,-,TRBV2,-,CASLRRQSMNTEAFF,TGTGCCAGCCTTCGGAGGCAGAGCATGAACACTGAAGCTTTCTTT
TRBJ2-1,-,TRBV12-5,-,CASGSRVFNEQFF,TGTGCTAGTGGTTCCCGGGTCTTCAATGAGCAGTTCTTC
TRBJ2-3,-,TRBV7-8,-,CASSLERSGSTDTQYF,TGTGCCAGCAGCTTAGAAAGGAGCGGGAGCACAGATACGCAGTATTTT
TRBJ2-1,TRBD2,TRBV4-1,-,CASSQGATSGGYNEQFF,TGCGCCAGCAGCCAAGGGGCGACTAGCGGGGGTTACAATGAGCAGTTCTTC
TRBJ1-1,-,TRBV19,-,CASSLWTRGITEAFF,TGTGCCAGTAGCCTTTGGACCCGGGGTATCACTGAAGCTTTCTTT
TRBJ1-5,-,TRBV27,-,CASRSEASSNQPQHF,TGTGCCAGCAGATCAGAGGCGTCCAGCAATCAGCCCCAGCATTTT
TRBJ2-1,TRBD1,TRBV30,-,CAWSGPGTGVYNEQFF,TGTGCCTGGAGCGGACCCGGGACAGGGGTCTACAATGAGCAGTTCTTC
TRBJ2-2,-,TRBV18,-,CASSPLGEMNTGELFF,TGTGCCAGCTCACCTCTCGGAGAGATGAACACCGGGGAGCTGTTTTTT
TRBJ1-1,-,TRBV6-5,-,CASSYHKKAGTEAFF,TGTGCCAGCAGTTACCATAAAAAGGCCGGGACAGAAGCTTTCTTT
TRBJ2-7,-,TRBV6-1,-,CASSALARRDEQYF,TGTGCCAGCAGTGCTCTGGCTCGTCGGGACGAGCAGTACTTC